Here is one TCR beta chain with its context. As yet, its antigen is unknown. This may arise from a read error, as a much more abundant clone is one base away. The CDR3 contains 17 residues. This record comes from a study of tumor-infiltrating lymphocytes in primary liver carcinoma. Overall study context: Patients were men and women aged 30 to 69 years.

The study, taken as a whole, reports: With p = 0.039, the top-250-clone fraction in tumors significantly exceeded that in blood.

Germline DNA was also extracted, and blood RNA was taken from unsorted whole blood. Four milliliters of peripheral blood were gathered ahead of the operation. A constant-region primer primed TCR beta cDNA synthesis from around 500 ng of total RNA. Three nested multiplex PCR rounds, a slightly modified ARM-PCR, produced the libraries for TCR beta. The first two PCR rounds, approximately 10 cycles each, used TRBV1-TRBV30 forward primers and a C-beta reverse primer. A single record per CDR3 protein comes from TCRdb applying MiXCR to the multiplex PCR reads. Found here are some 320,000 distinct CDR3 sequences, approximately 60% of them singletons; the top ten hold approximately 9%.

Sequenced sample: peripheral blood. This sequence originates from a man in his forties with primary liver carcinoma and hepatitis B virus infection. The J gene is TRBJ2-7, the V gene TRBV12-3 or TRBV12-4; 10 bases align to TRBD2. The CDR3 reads CASSLNQGASGSYEHYF. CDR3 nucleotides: TGTGCCAGCAGTTTGAATCAGGGGGCTAGCGGGAGCTACGAGCACTACTTC.